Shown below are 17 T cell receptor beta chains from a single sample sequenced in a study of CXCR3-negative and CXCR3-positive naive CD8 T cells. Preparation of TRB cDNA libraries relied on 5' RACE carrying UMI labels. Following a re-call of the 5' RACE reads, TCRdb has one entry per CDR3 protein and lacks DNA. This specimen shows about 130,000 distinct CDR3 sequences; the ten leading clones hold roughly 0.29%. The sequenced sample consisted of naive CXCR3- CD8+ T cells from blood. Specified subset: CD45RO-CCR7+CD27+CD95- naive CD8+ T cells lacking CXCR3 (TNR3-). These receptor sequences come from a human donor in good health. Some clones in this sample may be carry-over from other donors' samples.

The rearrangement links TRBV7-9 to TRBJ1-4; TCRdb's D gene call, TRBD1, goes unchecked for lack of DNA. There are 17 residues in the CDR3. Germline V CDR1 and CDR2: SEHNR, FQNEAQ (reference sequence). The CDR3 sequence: CASSSTDLQGSNEKLFF.

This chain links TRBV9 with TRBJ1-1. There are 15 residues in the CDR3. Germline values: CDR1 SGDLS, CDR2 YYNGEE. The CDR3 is CASSRDGIPATEAFF.

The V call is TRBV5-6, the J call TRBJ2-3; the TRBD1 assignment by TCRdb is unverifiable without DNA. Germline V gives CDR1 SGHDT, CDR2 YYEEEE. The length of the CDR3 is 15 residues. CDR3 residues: CASSFPGQEADTQYF.

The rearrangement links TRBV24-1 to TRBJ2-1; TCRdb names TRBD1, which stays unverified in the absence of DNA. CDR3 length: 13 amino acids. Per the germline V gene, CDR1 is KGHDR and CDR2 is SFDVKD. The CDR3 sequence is CATSDFLRGEQLF.

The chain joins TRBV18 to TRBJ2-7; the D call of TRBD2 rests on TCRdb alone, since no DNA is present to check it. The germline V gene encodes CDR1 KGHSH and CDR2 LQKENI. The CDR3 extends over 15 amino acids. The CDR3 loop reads CASSPRLATTYEQYF.

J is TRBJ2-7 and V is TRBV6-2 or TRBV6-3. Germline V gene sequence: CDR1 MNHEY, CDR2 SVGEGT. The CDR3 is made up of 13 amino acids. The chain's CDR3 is CASANYVSYEQYF.

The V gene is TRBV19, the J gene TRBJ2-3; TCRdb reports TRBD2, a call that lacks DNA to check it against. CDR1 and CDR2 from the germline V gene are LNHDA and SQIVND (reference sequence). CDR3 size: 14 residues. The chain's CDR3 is CASSETSGLATQYF.

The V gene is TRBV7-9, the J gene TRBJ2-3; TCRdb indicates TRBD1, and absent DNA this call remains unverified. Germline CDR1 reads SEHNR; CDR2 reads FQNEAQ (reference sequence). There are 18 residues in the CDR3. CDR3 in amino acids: CASSLPAGTPTSTDTQYF.

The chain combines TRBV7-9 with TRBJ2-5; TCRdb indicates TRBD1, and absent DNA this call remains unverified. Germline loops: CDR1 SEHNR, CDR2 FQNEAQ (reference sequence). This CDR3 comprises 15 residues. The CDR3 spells CASSLADRGAETQYF.

The CDR3 sequence: CASSQGTQETQYF. The chain joins TRBV14 to TRBJ2-5. The CDR3 extends over 13 amino acids. In germline, CDR1 is SGHDN, CDR2 FVKESK.

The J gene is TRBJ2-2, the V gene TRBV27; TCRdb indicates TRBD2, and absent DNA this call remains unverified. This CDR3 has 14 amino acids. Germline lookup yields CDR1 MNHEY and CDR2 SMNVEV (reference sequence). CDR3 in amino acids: CASRGTRNTGELFF.

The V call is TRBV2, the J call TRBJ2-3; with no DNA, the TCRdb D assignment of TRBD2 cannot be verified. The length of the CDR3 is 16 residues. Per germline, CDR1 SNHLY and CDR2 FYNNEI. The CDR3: CASSESAGVGTDTQYF.

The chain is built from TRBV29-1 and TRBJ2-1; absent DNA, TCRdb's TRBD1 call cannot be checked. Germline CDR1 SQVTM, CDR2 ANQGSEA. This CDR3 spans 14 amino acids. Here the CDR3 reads CSVENPGTNNEQFF.

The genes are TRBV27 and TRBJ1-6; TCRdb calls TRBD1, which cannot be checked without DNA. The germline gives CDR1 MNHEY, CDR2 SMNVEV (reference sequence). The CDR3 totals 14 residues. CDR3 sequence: CASSLGTPNSPLHF.

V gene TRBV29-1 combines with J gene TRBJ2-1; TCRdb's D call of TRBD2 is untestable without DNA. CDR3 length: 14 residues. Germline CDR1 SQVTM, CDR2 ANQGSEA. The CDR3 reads CSVEKGLGYNEQFF.

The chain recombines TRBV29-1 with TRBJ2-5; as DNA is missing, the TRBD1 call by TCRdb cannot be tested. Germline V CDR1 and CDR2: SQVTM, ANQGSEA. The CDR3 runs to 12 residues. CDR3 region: CSADRGRETQYF.

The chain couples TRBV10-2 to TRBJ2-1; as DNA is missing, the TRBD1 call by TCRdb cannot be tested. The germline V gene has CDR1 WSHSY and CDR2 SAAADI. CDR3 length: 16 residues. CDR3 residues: CASSVPGQGPYNEQFF.